This T cell receptor (beta chain) is drawn from a study of lymphopenia after photon versus proton radiotherapy. From germline, CDR1 is LNHDA and CDR2 SQIVND (reference sequence). V lost 3 bases, J lost 5 bases, and 10 bases lay in between. The CDR3 is made up of 14 amino acids. Whole-study results and caveats: Relative stability marked proton patients; photon patients lost diversity and naive cells.

In the case of this clone: What it recognizes is unknown.

Sequenced by immunoSEQ multiplex PCR; TCRdb stores in-frame clones only, minus some. The sample lists under 30,000 clones, 80% to 90% occurring once. The chain has TRBV19 and TRBJ2-2; D unclear. The specimen comprised peripheral blood, sampled from a patient treated with photon-based radiotherapy. This sequence originates from a man aged 45-60 years with gastric cancer. The CDR3 loop reads CASSIHSPTGELFF. The CDR3 DNA is TGTGCCAGTAGTATTCACTCTCCAACCGGGGAGCTGTTTTTT.